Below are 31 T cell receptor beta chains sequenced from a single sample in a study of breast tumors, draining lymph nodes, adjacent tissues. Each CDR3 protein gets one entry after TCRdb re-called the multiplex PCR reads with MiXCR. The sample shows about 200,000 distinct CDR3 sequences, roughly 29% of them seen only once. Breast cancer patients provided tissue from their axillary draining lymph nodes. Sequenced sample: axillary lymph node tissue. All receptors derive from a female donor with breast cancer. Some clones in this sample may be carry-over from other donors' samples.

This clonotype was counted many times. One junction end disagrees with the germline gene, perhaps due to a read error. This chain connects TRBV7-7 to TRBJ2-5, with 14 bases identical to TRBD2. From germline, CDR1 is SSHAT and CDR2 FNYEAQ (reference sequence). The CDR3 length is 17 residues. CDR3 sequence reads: CASSYRLAGGPGEPQYF. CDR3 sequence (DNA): TGTGCTAGCAGCTATCGACTAGCGGGAGGGCCTGGGGAGCCCCAGTACTTC.

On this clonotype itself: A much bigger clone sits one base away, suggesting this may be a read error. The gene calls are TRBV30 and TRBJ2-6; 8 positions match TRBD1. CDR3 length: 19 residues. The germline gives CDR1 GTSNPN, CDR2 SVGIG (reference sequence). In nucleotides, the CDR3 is TGTGCCTGGAGGGCTAAGAGGGACAGGTTTACTTTGGGGGCCAACGTCCCGACTTTC. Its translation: CAWRAKRDRFTLGANVPTF.

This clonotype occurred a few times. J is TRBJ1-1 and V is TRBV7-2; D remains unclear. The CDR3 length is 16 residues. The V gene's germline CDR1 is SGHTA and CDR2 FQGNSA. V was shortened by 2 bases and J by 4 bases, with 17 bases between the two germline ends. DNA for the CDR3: TGTGCCAGCAGCTTAAGCAATGGGTGGCGTTTCACTGAAGCTTTCTTT. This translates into CASSLSNGWRFTEAFF.

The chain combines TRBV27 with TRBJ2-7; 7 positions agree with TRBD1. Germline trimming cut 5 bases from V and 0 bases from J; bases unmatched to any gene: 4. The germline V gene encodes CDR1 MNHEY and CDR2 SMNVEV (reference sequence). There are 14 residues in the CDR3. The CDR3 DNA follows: TGTGCCAGCAGTAAACAGGGGAGCTCCTACGAGCAGTACTTC. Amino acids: CASSKQGSSYEQYF.

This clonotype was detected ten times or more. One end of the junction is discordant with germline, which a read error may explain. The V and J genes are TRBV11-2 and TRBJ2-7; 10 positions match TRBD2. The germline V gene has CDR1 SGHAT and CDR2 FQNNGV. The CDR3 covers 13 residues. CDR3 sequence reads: CASSSDAGLAEIF. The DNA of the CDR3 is TGTGCCAGCAGCTCAGACGCAGGACTAGCGGAAATCTTC.

CDR3 loop: CASSETSGSWYEQYF. CDR3 bases: TGCGCCAGCAGTGAAACTAGCGGGAGTTGGTACGAGCAGTACTTC. V is TRBV10-2 and J is TRBJ2-7; 11 bases are shared with TRBD2. This CDR3 region has 15 residues. Germline trimming cut 3 bases from V and 4 bases from J; bases unmatched to any gene: 5. Germline CDR1 and CDR2: WSHSY and SAAADI.

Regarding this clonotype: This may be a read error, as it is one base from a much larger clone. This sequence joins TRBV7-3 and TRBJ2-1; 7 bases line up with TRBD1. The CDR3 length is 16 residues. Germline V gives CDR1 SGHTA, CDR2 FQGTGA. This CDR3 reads CASSLRDRGSYTEQFF. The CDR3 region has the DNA TGTGCCAGCAGCTTACGGGACAGAGGATCCTACACTGAGCAGTTCTTC.

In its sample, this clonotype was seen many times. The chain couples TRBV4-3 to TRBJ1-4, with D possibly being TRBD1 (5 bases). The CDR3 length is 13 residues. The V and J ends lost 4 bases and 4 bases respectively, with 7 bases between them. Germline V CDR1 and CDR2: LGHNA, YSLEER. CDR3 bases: TGCGCCAGCAGCCCAGACAGTAATGAAAAACTGTTTTTT. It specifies CASSPDSNEKLFF.

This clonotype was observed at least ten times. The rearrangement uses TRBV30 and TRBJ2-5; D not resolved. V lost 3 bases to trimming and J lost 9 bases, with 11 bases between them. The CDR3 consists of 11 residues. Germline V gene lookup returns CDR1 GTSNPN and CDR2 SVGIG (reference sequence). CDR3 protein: CAWSFDAAQYF. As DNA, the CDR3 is TGTGCCTGGAGCTTCGATGCAGCCCAGTACTTC.

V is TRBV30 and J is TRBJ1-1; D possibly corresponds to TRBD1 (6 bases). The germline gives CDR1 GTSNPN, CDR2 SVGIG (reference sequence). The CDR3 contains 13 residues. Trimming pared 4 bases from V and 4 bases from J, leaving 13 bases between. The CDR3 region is CAWNFGGGTEAFF. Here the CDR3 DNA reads TGTGCCTGGAATTTCGGAGGGGGCACTGAAGCTTTCTTT.

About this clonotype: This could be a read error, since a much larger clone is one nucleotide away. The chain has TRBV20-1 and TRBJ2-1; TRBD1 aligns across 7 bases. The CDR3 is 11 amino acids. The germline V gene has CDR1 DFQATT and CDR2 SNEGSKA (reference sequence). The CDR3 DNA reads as TGCAGTGCTATCACAGGGGTCGAGCGGTTCTTC. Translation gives CSAITGVERFF.

The CDR3 region has the DNA TGTGCCAGCAACCCAGCGGGGGGGCCCGGGGATACGCAGTATTTT. Amino acid sequence: CASNPAGGPGDTQYF. The chain couples TRBV7-9 to TRBJ2-3; TRBD2 matches at 10 bases. The germline gives CDR1 SEHNR, CDR2 FQNEAQ (reference sequence). The J segment lost 6 bases and the V segment lost 7 bases, leaving 10 bases of the junction unmatched. The CDR3 covers 15 residues.

The CDR3 region is CASSYSGGRTGELFF. CDR3 DNA: TGTGCCAGCAGTTACTCAGGCGGGAGGACCGGGGAGCTGTTTTTT. The rearrangement joins TRBV6-2 or TRBV6-3 to TRBJ2-2; 8 bases fit TRBD2. J lost 5 bases, V lost 0 bases, and 2 bases had no gene match. The CDR3 contains 15 residues. The germline CDR1 and CDR2 sequences are MNHEY and SVGEGT.

The CDR3: CASSLGEGRRNTGELFF. CDR3 in DNA: TGTGCCAGCAGCTTAGGAGAGGGACGGCGGAACACCGGGGAGCTGTTTTTT. The chain is built from TRBV6-5 and TRBJ2-2; D is perhaps TRBD1 or TRBD2 (5 bases each). There are 17 residues in the CDR3. Deletions cut 6 bases from V and 1 base from J, with 18 bases between. Looked up from germline, CDR1 is MNHEY and CDR2 is SVGAGI.

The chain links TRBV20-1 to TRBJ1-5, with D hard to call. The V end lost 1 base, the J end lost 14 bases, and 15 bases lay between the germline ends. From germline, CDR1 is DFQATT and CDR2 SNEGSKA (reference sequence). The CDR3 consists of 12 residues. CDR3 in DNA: TGCAGTGCTAGAGGACCAAGCGGTTACGAGCATTTT. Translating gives CSARGPSGYEHF.

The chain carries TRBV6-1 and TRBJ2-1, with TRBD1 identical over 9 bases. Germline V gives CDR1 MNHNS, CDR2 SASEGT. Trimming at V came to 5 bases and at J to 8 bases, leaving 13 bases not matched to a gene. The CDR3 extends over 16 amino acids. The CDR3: CASSLVPPTGGYEQFF. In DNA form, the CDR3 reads TGTGCCAGCAGTCTCGTTCCTCCCACAGGGGGCTATGAGCAGTTCTTC.

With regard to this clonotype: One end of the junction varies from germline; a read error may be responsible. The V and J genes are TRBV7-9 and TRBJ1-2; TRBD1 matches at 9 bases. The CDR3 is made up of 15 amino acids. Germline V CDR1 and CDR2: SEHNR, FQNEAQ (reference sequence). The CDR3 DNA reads TGTGCCAGCAGCACCTCCGGGACAGGGAGCTATGGCTACCCCTTC. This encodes CASSTSGTGSYGYPF.

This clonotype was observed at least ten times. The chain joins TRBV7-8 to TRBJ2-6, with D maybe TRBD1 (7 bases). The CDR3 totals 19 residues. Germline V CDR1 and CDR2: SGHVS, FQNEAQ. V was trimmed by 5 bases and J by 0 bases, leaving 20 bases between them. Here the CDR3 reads CASSKAGQQGVSGANVLTF. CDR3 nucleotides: TGTGCCAGCAGCAAGGCGGGACAGCAAGGGGTCTCTGGGGCCAACGTCCTGACTTTC.

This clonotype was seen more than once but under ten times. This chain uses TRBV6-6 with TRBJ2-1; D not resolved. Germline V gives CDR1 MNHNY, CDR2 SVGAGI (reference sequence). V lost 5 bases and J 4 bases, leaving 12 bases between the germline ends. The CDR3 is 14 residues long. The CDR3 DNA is TGTGCCAGCAGTCCCCCCCTGGAGTACAATGAGCAGTTCTTC. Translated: CASSPPLEYNEQFF.

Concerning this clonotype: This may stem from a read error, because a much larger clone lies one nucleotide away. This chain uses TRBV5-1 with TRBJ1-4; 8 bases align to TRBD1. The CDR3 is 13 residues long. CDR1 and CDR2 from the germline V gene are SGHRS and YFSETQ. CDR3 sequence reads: CASSFGTGENLFF. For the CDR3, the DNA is TGCGCCAGCAGCTTTGGGACAGGCGAAAACCTGTTTTTT.

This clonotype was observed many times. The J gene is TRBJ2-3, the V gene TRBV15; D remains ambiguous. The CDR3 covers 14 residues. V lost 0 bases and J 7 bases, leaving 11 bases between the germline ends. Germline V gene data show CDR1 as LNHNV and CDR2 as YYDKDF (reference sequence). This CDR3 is CATSRDLSPNTQYF. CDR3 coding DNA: TGTGCCACCAGCAGAGATCTCTCCCCAAATACGCAGTATTTT.

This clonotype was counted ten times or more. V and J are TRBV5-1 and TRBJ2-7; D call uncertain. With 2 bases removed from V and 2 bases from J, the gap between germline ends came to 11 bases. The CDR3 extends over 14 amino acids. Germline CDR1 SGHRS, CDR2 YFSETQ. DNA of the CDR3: TGCGCCAGCAGCTTAGGGCCAGGAACCTACGAGCAGTACTTC. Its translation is CASSLGPGTYEQYF.

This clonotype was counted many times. CDR3 amino acids: CASRQPAGELFF. CDR3 bases: TGTGCCAGCAGGCAGCCCGCCGGGGAGCTGTTTTTT. V usage is TRBV12-3 or TRBV12-4 and J usage is TRBJ2-2; D is unresolved. The CDR3 contains 12 residues. Trimming took 6 bases from V and 6 from J, leaving 8 bases between them.

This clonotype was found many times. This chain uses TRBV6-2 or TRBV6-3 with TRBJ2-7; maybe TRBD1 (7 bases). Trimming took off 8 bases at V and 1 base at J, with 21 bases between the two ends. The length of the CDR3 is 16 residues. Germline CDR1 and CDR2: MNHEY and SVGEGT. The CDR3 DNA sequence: TGTGCCAGCGGCCCCCGCGGGGACAGTAGTTCCTACGAGCAGTACTTC. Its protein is CASGPRGDSSSYEQYF.

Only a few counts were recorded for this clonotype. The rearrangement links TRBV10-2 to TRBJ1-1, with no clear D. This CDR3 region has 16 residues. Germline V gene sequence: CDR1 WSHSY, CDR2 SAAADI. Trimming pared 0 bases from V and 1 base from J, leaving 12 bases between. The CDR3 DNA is TGCGCCAGCAGTGAGTCAGGATTCGCTACGAACACTGAAGCTTTCTTT. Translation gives CASSESGFATNTEAFF.

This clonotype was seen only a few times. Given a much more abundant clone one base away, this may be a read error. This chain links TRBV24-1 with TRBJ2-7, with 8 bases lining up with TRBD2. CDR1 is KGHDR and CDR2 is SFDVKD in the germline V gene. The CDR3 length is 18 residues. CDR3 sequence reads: CATSDFWGQERESYGQYF. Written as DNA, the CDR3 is TGTGCCACCAGTGATTTTTGGGGGCAGGAGCGGGAGTCCTACGGGCAGTACTTC.

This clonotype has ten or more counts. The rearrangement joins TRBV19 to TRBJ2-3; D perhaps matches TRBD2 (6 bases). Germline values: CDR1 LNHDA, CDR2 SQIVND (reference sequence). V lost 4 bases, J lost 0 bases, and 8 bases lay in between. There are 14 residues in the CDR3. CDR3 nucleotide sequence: TGTGCCAGTAGTAAGAGCGGGAGCACAGATACGCAGTATTTT. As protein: CASSKSGSTDTQYF.

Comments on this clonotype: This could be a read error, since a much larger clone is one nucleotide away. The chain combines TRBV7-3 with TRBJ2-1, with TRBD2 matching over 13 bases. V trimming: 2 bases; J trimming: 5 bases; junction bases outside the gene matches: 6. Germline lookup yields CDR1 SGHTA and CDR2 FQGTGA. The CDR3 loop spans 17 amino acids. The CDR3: CASSLELAGGPNNEQFF. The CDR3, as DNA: TGTGCCAGCAGCTTAGAACTAGCGGGGGGGCCGAACAATGAGCAGTTCTTC.

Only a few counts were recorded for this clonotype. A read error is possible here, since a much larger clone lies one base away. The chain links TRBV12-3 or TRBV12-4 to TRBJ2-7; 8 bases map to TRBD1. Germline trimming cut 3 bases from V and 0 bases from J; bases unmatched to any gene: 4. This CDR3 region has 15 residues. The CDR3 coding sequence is TGTGCCAGCAGTTTCTCAGGGGGCGTCTCCTACGAGCAGTACTTC. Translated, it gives CASSFSGGVSYEQYF.

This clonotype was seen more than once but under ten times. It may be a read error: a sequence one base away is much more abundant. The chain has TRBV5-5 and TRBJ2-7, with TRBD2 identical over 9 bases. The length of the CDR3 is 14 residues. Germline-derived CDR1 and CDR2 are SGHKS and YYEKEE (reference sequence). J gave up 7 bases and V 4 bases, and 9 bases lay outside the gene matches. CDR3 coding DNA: TGTGCCAGCAGCGCGGGACTAGCAGAAGGGGAGCAGTACTTC. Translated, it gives CASSAGLAEGEQYF.

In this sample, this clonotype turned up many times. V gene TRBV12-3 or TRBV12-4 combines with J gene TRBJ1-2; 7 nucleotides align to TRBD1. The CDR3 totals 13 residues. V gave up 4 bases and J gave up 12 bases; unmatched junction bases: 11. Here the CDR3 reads CASSSQGTVRDTF. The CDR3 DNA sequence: TGTGCCAGCAGTTCCCAAGGGACAGTACGTGACACCTTC.